The 21 T cell receptor beta chains reported below all come from one sample, sequenced in a study of T cell responses to AZD1222 COVID-19 vaccine. Assay used: immunoSEQ multiplex PCR; TCRdb lists only in-frame clones, some missing. The table has about 150,000 clones, approximately 90% seen once. The source was peripheral blood, collected on day 0 of AZD1222 vaccination. The origin of the receptors is an adult in good health.

This chain links TRBV9 with TRBJ1-6; D is uncertain. The length of the CDR3 is 15 residues. V shed 0 bases and J shed 7 bases, with 11 bases lying between them. Germline V gene data show CDR1 as SGDLS and CDR2 as YYNGEE. CDR3 DNA: TGTGCCAGCAGCGTAGCTACGGGGTACAATTCACCCCTCCACTTT. It encodes CASSVATGYNSPLHF.

The chain joins TRBV5-1 to TRBJ1-1; a possible D gene is TRBD1 (6 bases). V was clipped by 1 base and J by 5 bases, with 12 bases between them. Per the germline V gene, CDR1 is SGHRS and CDR2 is YFSETQ. The CDR3 is made up of 14 amino acids. The CDR3 DNA reads as TGCGCCAGCAGCTTGTTCCAGGGGAGGACTGAAGCTTTCTTT. Its protein product is CASSLFQGRTEAFF.

This clone was observed a few times. The rearrangement joins TRBV5-1 to TRBJ2-7, with D tentatively TRBD1 (5 bases). This CDR3 has 16 amino acids. V shed 0 bases and J shed 1 base, with 14 bases lying between them. Germline V lookup: CDR1 SGHRS, CDR2 YFSETQ. The CDR3: CASSLGDSLGSYEQYF. The CDR3 nucleotides are TGCGCCAGCAGCTTGGGAGACAGCCTGGGGTCCTACGAGCAGTACTTC.

This chain connects TRBV5-4 to TRBJ1-1; no firm D call. Trimming left V 0 bases short and J 11 bases short, with 11 bases between. Per germline, CDR1 SGHNT and CDR2 YYREEE (reference sequence). CDR3 length: 12 residues. The CDR3 DNA reads as TGTGCCAGCAGCTTGGCCGAAGGGAGGGCTTTCTTT. It encodes CASSLAEGRAFF.

This chain links TRBV6-6 with TRBJ2-7; D is uncertain. Germline V gives CDR1 MNHNY, CDR2 SVGAGI (reference sequence). The CDR3 is 13 amino acids. V lost 5 bases and J 4 bases, leaving 12 bases between the germline ends. The CDR3 reads CASSRQAWYEQYF. CDR3 bases: TGTGCCAGCAGTCGGCAGGCTTGGTACGAGCAGTACTTC.

The chain couples TRBV7-9 to TRBJ2-7, with D possibly TRBD1 on 5 matching bases. Per germline, CDR1 SEHNR and CDR2 FQNEAQ (reference sequence). The CDR3 length is 15 residues. V was cut by 8 bases and J by 1 base, with 18 bases left in between. The CDR3 protein is CASRQLMGSSYEQYF. The CDR3 region has the DNA TGTGCCAGCCGACAGCTTATGGGCAGTTCCTACGAGCAGTACTTC.

The chain carries TRBV28 and TRBJ2-5; no firm D call. CDR3 length: 12 residues. The germline V gene has CDR1 MDHEN and CDR2 SYDVKM. The V gene lost 5 bases and the J gene lost 5 bases, with 9 bases spanning the gap. The CDR3 spells CASSEFGETQYF. CDR3 DNA sequence: TGTGCCAGCAGTGAGTTCGGGGAGACCCAGTACTTC. The variable domain in full, completed from reference TRBV28 and TRBJ2-5, reads DVKVTQSSRYLVKRTGEKVFLECVQDMDHENMFWYRQDPGLGLRLIYFSYDVKMKEKGDIPEGYSVSREKKERFSLILESASTNQTSMYLCASSEFGETQYFGPGTRLLVL.

V is TRBV19 and J is TRBJ1-5; D not certain. This CDR3 has 15 residues. CDR1 is LNHDA, CDR2 SQIVND, per germline (reference sequence). Trimming took 3 bases from V and 1 from J, leaving 10 bases between them. CDR3 region: CASSIVKGSNQPQHF. CDR3 DNA sequence: TGTGCCAGTAGTATCGTAAAGGGAAGCAATCAGCCCCAGCATTTT.

This chain uses TRBV5-6 with TRBJ1-4, with 9 bases identical to TRBD1. CDR1 SGHDT and CDR2 YYEEEE come from the germline V gene. V shed 0 bases, J shed 8 bases, and the junction held 8 bases outside the gene matches. The CDR3 loop spans 16 amino acids. The CDR3 loop is CASSLGIRDRVEKLFF. CDR3 DNA sequence: TGTGCCAGCAGCTTGGGGATCCGGGACAGGGTGGAAAAACTGTTTTTT.

The CDR3 DNA reads as TGTGCCAGCAGTGGGACCAAACTCGGGGACAGGGGCTATGGCTACACCTTC. Amino acids: CASSGTKLGDRGYGYTF. This chain uses TRBV6-1 with TRBJ1-2; 10 nucleotides match TRBD1. The CDR3 has 17 residues. The germline CDR1 and CDR2 sequences are MNHNS and SASEGT. V lost 4 bases to trimming and J lost 4 bases; unmatched junction nucleotides: 12.

V and J are TRBV2 and TRBJ2-3; 7 bases map to TRBD1. Losses at the gene ends were 6 bases for V and 4 bases for J; bases not matched to a gene: 4. The CDR3 has 13 amino acids. Germline assignment: CDR1 SNHLY and CDR2 FYNNEI. Written as DNA, the CDR3 is TGTGCCAGCAGGGACGACAGGGCAGATACGCAGTATTTT. This translates into CASRDDRADTQYF. The full variable domain, rest sourced from reference TRBV2 and TRBJ2-3, is EPEVTQTPSHQVTQMGQEVILRCVPISNHLYFYWYRQILGQKVEFLVSFYNNEISEKSEIFDDQFSVERPDGSNFTLKIRSTKLEDSAMYFCASRDDRADTQYFGPGTRLTVL.

This chain links TRBV28 with TRBJ1-1; 10 bases align to TRBD1. The CDR3 contains 13 residues. The germline V gene encodes CDR1 MDHEN and CDR2 SYDVKM. J lost 1 base, V lost 10 bases, and 3 bases had no gene match. The CDR3 is CATDRGKNTEAFF. In DNA, the CDR3 is TGTGCCACGGACAGGGGGAAGAACACTGAAGCTTTCTTT.

This clone has only a few counts. The chain recombines TRBV27 with TRBJ2-2, with D perhaps matching TRBD1 or TRBD2 (5 bases each). The CDR3 is 15 amino acids. Germline values: CDR1 MNHEY, CDR2 SMNVEV (reference sequence). V lost 4 bases and J 5 bases, leaving 14 bases between the germline ends. CDR3 nucleotide sequence: TGTGCCAGCAGTTCAGTCAGGGAGAATACCGGGGAGCTGTTTTTT. As protein: CASSSVRENTGELFF.

This clone was seen a single time. The gene calls are TRBV11-1 and TRBJ1-1; D not resolved. This CDR3 spans 12 amino acids. The germline gives CDR1 SGHAT, CDR2 FQDESV (reference sequence). Trimming left V 4 bases short and J 6 bases short, with 9 bases between. In DNA form, the CDR3 reads TGTGCCAGCAGCTCCTACCGAGCTGAAGCTTTCTTT. Encoded protein: CASSSYRAEAFF.

The chain has TRBV7-8 and TRBJ1-1; D is ambiguous. Germline V gene sequence: CDR1 SGHVS, CDR2 FQNEAQ. Deletions cut 2 bases from V and 1 base from J, with 5 bases between. The CDR3 spans 13 residues. The CDR3, as DNA: TGTGCCAGCAGCTTAAGCCGGAACACTGAAGCTTTCTTT. This gives the protein CASSLSRNTEAFF.

The chain carries TRBV4-1 and TRBJ1-1; 9 nucleotides align to TRBD1. V shed 0 bases, J shed 6 bases, and the junction held 2 bases outside the gene matches. The CDR3 runs to 14 residues. From germline, CDR1 is MGHRA and CDR2 YSYEKL. CDR3 coding DNA: TGCGCCAGCAGCCAAGAACAGGGGGCTGCTGAAGCTTTCTTT. Translated, it gives CASSQEQGAAEAFF.

The V gene is TRBV28, the J gene TRBJ2-4; 11 nucleotides line up with TRBD2. V trimming: 1 base; J trimming: 1 base; junction bases outside the gene matches: 6. The CDR3 length is 18 residues. The germline V gene encodes CDR1 MDHEN and CDR2 SYDVKM. Written as DNA, the CDR3 is TGTGCCAGCAGTTTATTTCCTAGCGGGAGGAGGGCCAAAAACATTCAGTACTTC. This gives the protein CASSLFPSGRRAKNIQYF.

This chain joins TRBV6-2 or TRBV6-3 and TRBJ2-1, with 13 bases fitting TRBD2. CDR1 is MNHEY and CDR2 is SVGEGT in the germline V gene. CDR3 length equals 15 residues. The trim removed 6 bases at V and 7 bases at J, leaving 6 bases unmatched. CDR3 coding DNA: TGTGCCAGCAGCCAACTAGCGGGAGGGCCGAATGAGCAGTTCTTC. The encoded protein is CASSQLAGGPNEQFF.

The V call is TRBV27, the J call TRBJ1-4, with D perhaps matching TRBD1 (5 bases). V lost 3 bases, J lost 2 bases, and 10 bases lay in between. This CDR3 comprises 15 residues. The germline V gene has CDR1 MNHEY and CDR2 SMNVEV (reference sequence). DNA for the CDR3: TGTGCCAGCAGTTTTCAGGGAAAGACTAATGAAAAACTGTTTTTT. Protein: CASSFQGKTNEKLFF.

The V and J genes are TRBV9 and TRBJ1-1; TRBD1 might be the D (5 bases). The CDR3 is 14 amino acids. V gave up 2 bases and J gave up 3 bases, with 11 bases separating them. Germline V CDR1 and CDR2: SGDLS, YYNGEE. The CDR3 coding sequence is TGTGCCAGCAGCGTTTCCCAGGGATACACTGAAGCTTTCTTT. It encodes CASSVSQGYTEAFF.

The rearrangement uses TRBV28 and TRBJ1-1; D is uncertain. Trimming removed 2 bases at V and 3 bases at J, with 16 bases between. The germline CDR1 and CDR2 sequences are MDHEN and SYDVKM. The CDR3 is 16 residues long. This chain's CDR3 is CASSLLYPRLYTEAFF. The CDR3 nucleotides read TGTGCCAGCAGTTTACTTTACCCCCGATTATACACTGAAGCTTTCTTT.